Sequencing of this T cell receptor beta chain was carried out in a study of blood T cell repertoires in COVID-19. As for the study in general: From T cells, B-cell-depleted T cells, or PBMCs came the material, which was cDNA or gDNA.

It was during active infection that Seattle patients were enrolled and then longitudinally followed. Measured with immunoSEQ multiplex PCR; TCRdb has only the in-frame clones, and not every one. The sample consists of about 250,000 clones, roughly 82% of them appearing once. The source of this sequence is a woman older than 75 with COVID-19, enrolled during active disease. The sequencing input was peripheral blood.

The CDR3 nucleotides read TGTGCCAGCAGCTTAGTCCCACAGGAATCTAACTATGGCTACACCTTC. It yields the protein CASSLVPQESNYGYTF. This chain joins TRBV7-9 and TRBJ1-2; a possible D gene is TRBD1 (5 bases). Germline values: CDR1 SEHNR, CDR2 FQNEAQ (reference sequence). There are 16 residues in the CDR3. V was shortened by 1 base and J by 0 bases, with 12 bases between the two germline ends.